One sample yielded the 31 T cell receptor beta chains listed below, sequenced in a study of CD8+CD57+ T cells in acquired aplastic anemia. Patients selected for sequencing had displayed CD8+CD57+ cell expansion by flow cytometry. TCR beta VDJ and CDR3 profiles were obtained from a genomic DNA template. From the reads, TCRdb called clonotypes with MiXCR, one entry per CDR3 protein. The table shows a few hundred thousand distinct CDR3 sequences, with more than 25% occurring only once. Sequences were obtained from sorted CD4+, CD8+, or CD8+CD57+ T cells (not recorded which) from PBMCs. The receptor source for this set is a human donor with aplastic anemia.

There are a few counts of this clonotype. Relative to the germline gene, one junction end is altered; a read error may explain this. The chain combines TRBV10-3 with TRBJ1-2, with D maybe TRBD1 (5 bases). The CDR3 covers 12 residues. CDR1 is ENHRY and CDR2 is SYGVKD in the germline V gene. CDR3 protein: CASSYGDDGYTF. As DNA, the CDR3 is TGTGCCAGCAGTTACGGGGACGATGGCTACACCTTC.

The gene calls are TRBV12-3 or TRBV12-4 and TRBJ1-3; TRBD1 agrees at 7 bases. The V gene end was trimmed by 3 bases and the J gene end by 2 bases; junction bases not matched to a gene: 1. This CDR3 region has 14 residues. The CDR3, as DNA: TGTGCCAGCAGTTTGACAGGGCCTGGAAACACCATATATTTT. It codes for CASSLTGPGNTIYF.

This clonotype has a count of ten or more. The rearrangement uses TRBV11-1 and TRBJ2-3; 11 bases fit TRBD1. Trimming at V came to 5 bases and at J to 0 bases, leaving 7 bases not matched to a gene. CDR1 is SGHAT, CDR2 FQDESV, per germline (reference sequence). This CDR3 contains 17 residues. The DNA of the CDR3 is TGTGCCAGCAGCACCGGGACAGGGGGGGGGAGCACAGATACGCAGTATTTT. As protein: CASSTGTGGGSTDTQYF.

This chain uses TRBV29-1 with TRBJ2-1; D is uncertain. Trimming stripped 6 bases from V and 1 base from J, with 4 bases between. The CDR3 runs to 11 residues. Looked up from germline, CDR1 is SQVTM and CDR2 is ANQGSEA. This CDR3 is CSVGSYNEQFF. The CDR3 nucleotides read TGCAGCGTCGGGTCCTACAATGAGCAGTTCTTC.

CDR3: CASSDTDWAEQFF. In DNA, the CDR3 is TGTGCCAGCAGCGACACGGACTGGGCTGAGCAGTTCTTC. The chain couples TRBV7-9 to TRBJ2-1; perhaps TRBD2 as D (5 bases). V shed 5 bases and J shed 9 bases, with 14 bases lying between them. CDR3 length: 13 amino acids. Germline loops: CDR1 SEHNR, CDR2 FQNEAQ (reference sequence).

V and J are TRBV5-1 and TRBJ2-3, with D uncertain. The CDR3 loop spans 15 amino acids. Between the trimmed V and J ends, which lost 4 bases and 0 bases, there was a span of 12 bases. Germline CDR1 SGHRS, CDR2 YFSETQ. The CDR3 spells CASSPSELSTDTQYF. CDR3 bases: TGCGCCAGCAGCCCCTCCGAACTTAGCACAGATACGCAGTATTTT. The full variable domain, with the rest looked up from reference TRBV5-1 and TRBJ2-3, is KAGVTQTPRYLIKTRGQQVTLSCSPISGHRSVSWYQQTPGQGLQFLFEYFSETQRNKGNFPGRFSGRQFSNSRSEMNVSTLELGDSALYLCASSPSELSTDTQYFGPGTRLTVL.

The chain uses TRBV29-1 and TRBJ1-5; 9 bases line up with TRBD1. Trimming removed 4 bases from V and 3 bases from J; junction bases left unmatched: 4. Germline V gives CDR1 SQVTM, CDR2 ANQGSEA. This CDR3 has 14 amino acids. The CDR3 DNA follows: TGCAGCGTTGTGGGACAGGGCATCAATCAGCCCCAGCATTTT. It codes for CSVVGQGINQPQHF.

This clonotype was seen repeatedly, ten times or more. The rearrangement uses TRBV19 and TRBJ1-5; a possible D gene is TRBD1 (6 bases). The CDR3 spans 11 residues. Trimming stripped 11 bases from V and 4 bases from J, with 9 bases between. Per the germline V gene, CDR1 is LNHDA and CDR2 is SQIVND (reference sequence). Written as DNA, the CDR3 is TGTGCCGGGGGGCGGAATCAGCCCCAGCATTTT. This translates into CAGGRNQPQHF.

This clonotype was seen ten or more times. This chain joins TRBV7-2 and TRBJ1-2; D call uncertain. CDR3 size: 13 residues. V lost 5 bases and J lost 8, with 15 bases in between. Per germline, CDR1 SGHTA and CDR2 FQGNSA. CDR3 nucleotide sequence: TGTGCCAGCAGCCCGGAGTCCACGGGAGGCTACACCTTC. This translates into CASSPESTGGYTF.

This clonotype was observed many times. V gene TRBV5-5 combines with J gene TRBJ1-2; perhaps TRBD1 as D (6 bases). The V end lost 3 bases, the J end lost 7 bases, and 16 bases lay between the germline ends. CDR1 is SGHKS and CDR2 is YYEKEE in the germline V gene (reference sequence). CDR3 length equals 14 residues. CDR3 sequence (DNA): TGTGCCAGCAGCTCGACAGGAAAGGGTCTTGGCTACACCTTC. Amino acid sequence: CASSSTGKGLGYTF.

The chain couples TRBV15 to TRBJ2-7; D is perhaps TRBD1 (6 bases). Germline loops: CDR1 LNHNV, CDR2 YYDKDF (reference sequence). The CDR3 is 14 residues long. The ends were cut back, 3 bases at V and 4 bases at J, with 13 bases in the middle. CDR3 region: CATSSLDSKYEQYF. The CDR3 nucleotides are TGTGCCACCAGCAGTCTGGACAGCAAATACGAGCAGTACTTC. Based on the CDR3 plus reference TRBV15 and TRBJ2-7, the full variable domain is DAMVIQNPRYQVTQFGKPVTLSCSQTLNHNVMYWYQQKSSQAPKLLFHYYDKDFNNEADTPDNFQSRRPNTSFCFLDIRSPGLGDTAMYLCATSSLDSKYEQYFGPGTRLTVT.

The chain employs TRBV20-1 and TRBJ2-5; D may be TRBD2 (6 bases). Germline V gene lookup returns CDR1 DFQATT and CDR2 SNEGSKA (reference sequence). The CDR3 runs 13 residues. V gave up 7 bases and J gave up 2 bases, with 14 bases separating them. CDR3 sequence: CSGVRGGQETQYF. Written as DNA, the CDR3 is TGCAGTGGAGTGCGGGGCGGGCAAGAGACCCAGTACTTC.

This clonotype has only a few counts. This clone may be a read error of a much larger clone one base away. The V call is TRBV19, the J call TRBJ2-1; D possibly corresponds to TRBD1 (6 bases). With 8 bases removed from V and 8 bases from J, the gap between germline ends came to 16 bases. The CDR3 consists of 13 residues. Germline CDR1 and CDR2: LNHDA and SQIVND (reference sequence). The CDR3 region is CASQQGAYDEQFF. The CDR3 DNA sequence: TGTGCCAGTCAACAGGGTGCGTACGATGAGCAGTTCTTC. The full variable domain, rest sourced from reference TRBV19 and TRBJ2-1, is DGGITQSPKYLFRKEGQNVTLSCEQNLNHDAMYWYRQDPGQGLRLIYYSQIVNDFQKGDIAEGYSVSREKKESFPLTVTSAQKNPTAFYLCASQQGAYDEQFFGPGTRLTVL.

The V call is TRBV20-1, the J call TRBJ1-2; D remains unclear. V was shortened by 5 bases and J by 6 bases, with 10 bases between the two germline ends. CDR3 size: 11 residues. Germline V lookup: CDR1 DFQATT, CDR2 SNEGSKA (reference sequence). The CDR3 sequence is CSAGRRDGYTF. The CDR3 DNA is TGCAGTGCTGGGCGGCGAGATGGCTACACCTTC.

This clonotype was seen once. V gene TRBV13 combines with J gene TRBJ1-6; 10 bases line up with TRBD1. The CDR3 extends over 18 amino acids. Germline values: CDR1 PRHDT, CDR2 FYEKMQ (reference sequence). V shed 5 bases, J shed 8 bases, and the junction held 15 bases outside the gene matches. The CDR3 DNA follows: TGTGCCAGCAGCCAACTTCTTACCAGGGACAGGGGTGATTCACCCCTCCACTTT. Its translation: CASSQLLTRDRGDSPLHF.

This chain links TRBV5-4 with TRBJ2-3; D tentatively fits TRBD1 or TRBD2 (6 bases each). With 3 bases removed from V and 4 bases from J, the gap between germline ends came to 18 bases. The CDR3 has 16 amino acids. Per the germline V gene, CDR1 is SGHNT and CDR2 is YYREEE (reference sequence). The CDR3 DNA reads TGTGCCAGCAGCTGGGGGGCTAGGGGGATCGCAGATACGCAGTATTTT. Residues: CASSWGARGIADTQYF.

This rearrangement joins TRBV2 to TRBJ1-1; 8 positions agree with TRBD1. The V and J ends lost 5 bases and 5 bases, in that order; junction bases with no gene match: 7. This CDR3 region has 14 residues. Germline CDR1 is SNHLY and CDR2 is FYNNEI. CDR3 in DNA: TGTGCCAGCAGTTTCCTTCAGGGGGCGACTGAAGCTTTCTTT. It is translated as CASSFLQGATEAFF.

This clonotype was seen repeatedly, ten times or more. The chain joins TRBV10-1 to TRBJ1-1; no clear D gene. CDR3 size: 13 residues. Germline V gene sequence: CDR1 WNHNN, CDR2 SYGVQD (reference sequence). V was pared by 6 bases and J by 1 base, with 9 bases between. The chain's CDR3 is CASSRLTNTEAFF. CDR3 nucleotide sequence: TGCGCCAGCAGCCGACTCACGAACACTGAAGCTTTCTTT.

This clonotype came up many times. The CDR3 loop is CASSLGSEQPQHF. DNA for the CDR3: TGTGCCAGCAGCTTAGGTTCTGAACAGCCCCAGCATTTT. The genes are TRBV7-2 and TRBJ1-5; D ambiguous. CDR3 size: 13 residues. The V gene lost 1 base and the J gene lost 7 bases, with 8 bases spanning the gap. Germline V gives CDR1 SGHTA, CDR2 FQGNSA.

This clonotype was picked up many times. The V and J genes are TRBV6-5 and TRBJ1-2, with 8 nucleotides matching TRBD1. The J segment lost 4 bases and the V segment lost 6 bases, leaving 10 bases of the junction unmatched. The CDR3 totals 15 residues. The germline gives CDR1 MNHEY, CDR2 SVGAGI. As DNA, the CDR3 is TGTGCCAGCAGCTACAGACAGGGGCAGGGCTATGGCTACACCTTC. It codes for CASSYRQGQGYGYTF.

The sample holds many counts of this clonotype. J is TRBJ2-7 and V is TRBV5-1, with 11 bases identical to TRBD2. V was pared by 2 bases and J by 5 bases, with 18 bases of the junction left unmatched. This CDR3 region has 19 residues. Germline values: CDR1 SGHRS, CDR2 YFSETQ. The CDR3 protein is CASSFIGLAGAIRRDEQYF. In DNA, the CDR3 is TGCGCCAGCAGCTTTATTGGACTAGCGGGCGCCATCCGCCGCGACGAGCAGTACTTC.

This clonotype was counted at least ten times. The chain couples TRBV10-1 to TRBJ2-2; 10 positions agree with TRBD1. This CDR3 has 14 amino acids. J was trimmed by 4 bases and V by 4 bases; bases with no gene match: 0. Looked up from germline, CDR1 is WNHNN and CDR2 is SYGVQD (reference sequence). The DNA for the CDR3 is TGCGCCAGCAGTGGACAGGGGGCCACCGGGGAGCTGTTTTTT. Protein product: CASSGQGATGELFF.

This clonotype was counted once. CDR3 in DNA: TGCAGCAGTGAATGGGCGGGAGCTACCTACGAGCAGTACTTC. Protein product: CSSEWAGATYEQYF. The rearrangement uses TRBV29-1 and TRBJ2-7; 7 nucleotides line up with TRBD2. Germline V lookup: CDR1 SQVTM, CDR2 ANQGSEA. V was clipped by 8 bases and J by 2 bases; unmatched bases: 12. The CDR3 runs 14 residues.

This chain's CDR3 is CASSLVAGGGNGELFF. CDR3 coding DNA: TGTGCCAGCAGCTTGGTAGCAGGGGGAGGTAACGGGGAGCTGTTTTTT. V and J are TRBV5-4 and TRBJ2-2, with D possibly matching TRBD1 (7 bases). CDR3 size: 16 residues. Per the germline V gene, CDR1 is SGHNT and CDR2 is YYREEE (reference sequence). The V end lost 0 bases, the J end lost 7 bases, and 16 bases lay between the germline ends. Drawing the rest from reference TRBV5-4 and TRBJ2-2, the complete variable domain is ETGVTQSPTHLIKTRGQQVTLRCSSQSGHNTVSWYQQALGQGPQFIFQYYREEENGRGNFPPRFSGLQFPNYSSELNVNALELDDSALYLCASSLVAGGGNGELFFGEGSRLTVL.

Ten or more counts support this clonotype. This sequence joins TRBV4-1 and TRBJ1-2, with a possible D match to TRBD1 (6 bases). This CDR3 spans 14 amino acids. Germline CDR1 reads MGHRA; CDR2 reads YSYEKL. Between the trimmed V and J ends, which lost 5 bases and 2 bases, there was a span of 12 bases. CDR3 loop: CASSVRQDNYGYTF. CDR3 sequence (DNA): TGCGCCAGCAGCGTGCGACAGGACAACTATGGCTACACCTTC.

This clonotype was seen many times. The J gene is TRBJ1-2, the V gene TRBV7-2, with D perhaps matching TRBD1 (6 bases). Trimming took off 2 bases at V and 8 bases at J, with 9 bases between the two ends. Germline values: CDR1 SGHTA, CDR2 FQGNSA. This CDR3 is 12 amino acids long. The CDR3 loop reads CASSLPTGGYTF. In nucleotides, the CDR3 is TGTGCCAGCAGCTTACCAACAGGGGGCTACACCTTC.

The sample holds many counts of this clonotype. This sequence joins TRBV2 and TRBJ2-5, with D perhaps TRBD2 (6 bases). Germline CDR1 and CDR2: SNHLY and FYNNEI. V shed 6 bases and J shed 5 bases, with 16 bases lying between them. This CDR3 spans 14 amino acids. The CDR3 sequence: CASSWTREDETQYF. The DNA of the CDR3 is TGTGCCAGCAGCTGGACCAGGGAGGACGAGACCCAGTACTTC.

This clonotype showed up many times. The V and J genes are TRBV24-1 and TRBJ2-3, with 7 bases fitting TRBD2. With 4 bases clipped from V and 3 bases from J, the junction kept 6 bases outside the gene matches. The CDR3 extends over 15 amino acids. The germline V gene encodes CDR1 KGHDR and CDR2 SFDVKD. Written as DNA, the CDR3 is TGTGCCACCAGTGAGCGGGGGACTGGGACAGATACGCAGTATTTT. Amino acids: CATSERGTGTDTQYF.

The chain combines TRBV4-3 with TRBJ1-2; D might be TRBD1 (6 bases). Trimming pared 0 bases from V and 3 bases from J, leaving 11 bases between. The CDR3 has 15 residues. Germline V lookup: CDR1 LGHNA, CDR2 YSLEER. DNA of the CDR3: TGCGCCAGCAGCCAAGAATCAGGGGCTGACTATGGCTACACCTTC. This sequence encodes CASSQESGADYGYTF.

This clonotype has just a few counts. J is TRBJ2-2 and V is TRBV4-3; 15 bases are a match to TRBD2. Germline CDR1 and CDR2: LGHNA and YSLEER. There are 17 residues in the CDR3. V was pared by 4 bases and J by 8 bases, with 8 bases of the junction left unmatched. CDR3 region: CASSRGLAGGYVGELFF. The CDR3 DNA is TGCGCCAGCAGCCGCGGACTAGCGGGGGGGTATGTAGGGGAGCTGTTTTTT.

The chain uses TRBV15 and TRBJ1-2; 7 nucleotides agree with TRBD1. This CDR3 is built from 17 residues. The germline gives CDR1 LNHNV, CDR2 YYDKDF (reference sequence). V lost 1 base, J lost 3 bases, and 11 bases stayed unmatched. Here the CDR3 DNA reads TGTGCCACCAGCAGAGCCGGTTATCAGGGGGTTGACTATGGCTACACCTTC. Protein sequence: CATSRAGYQGVDYGYTF.